Following are 23 T cell receptor beta chains from one sample sequenced in a study of T-cell memory formation after mild COVID-19. Using its own MiXCR run on the 5' RACE reads, TCRdb lists one record per CDR3 protein. In the table there are roughly 410,000 distinct CDR3 sequences, approximately 25% of which are singletons. Sequenced sample: PBMCs or a T cell subset sorted from them (not recorded which). The origin of the receptors is an adult woman who had mild COVID-19 (a few samples of this study predate the infection). Cell type and time point are not known.

This clonotype occurred a few times. The V call is TRBV9, the J call TRBJ2-6; D is unresolved. V lost 2 bases, J lost 0 bases, and 3 bases lay in between. This CDR3 is built from 14 residues. Germline V gene data show CDR1 as SGDLS and CDR2 as YYNGEE. CDR3 nucleotide sequence: TGTGCCAGCAGCGTGGACTCTGGGGCCAACGTCCTGACTTTC. This codes for CASSVDSGANVLTF. Full variable domain (outside the CDR3, taken from reference TRBV9 and TRBJ2-6): DSGVTQTPKHLITATGQRVTLRCSPRSGDLSVYWYQQSLDQGLQFLIQYYNGEERAKGNILERFSAQQFPDLHSELNLSSLELGDSALYFCASSVDSGANVLTFGAGSRLTVL.

The table lists this clonotype with a few counts. The J gene is TRBJ1-4, the V gene TRBV10-3, with D tentatively TRBD1 (5 bases). Trimming took off 7 bases at V and 6 bases at J, with 15 bases between the two ends. The CDR3 sequence is 14 residues long. Germline lookup yields CDR1 ENHRY and CDR2 SYGVKD. CDR3 sequence reads: CAIISKGNHEKLFF. The CDR3 DNA is TGTGCCATCATTAGTAAGGGGAATCATGAAAAACTGTTTTTT.

In its sample, this clonotype was seen a few times. CDR3 in amino acids: CASSYSPGLELGNEQFF. CDR3 in DNA: TGTGCCAGCAGCTATTCCCCGGGACTAGAATTGGGGAATGAGCAGTTCTTC. J is TRBJ2-1 and V is TRBV7-9; 8 bases align to TRBD2. With 4 bases clipped from V and 7 bases from J, the junction kept 15 bases outside the gene matches. This CDR3 is 17 amino acids long. Per germline, CDR1 SEHNR and CDR2 FQNEAQ (reference sequence).

In this sample, this clonotype turned up a few times. The chain couples TRBV6-2 or TRBV6-3 to TRBJ2-5, with D possibly TRBD2 on 6 matching bases. Germline loops: CDR1 MNHEY, CDR2 SVGEGT. Trimming cost V 4 bases and J 5 bases, with 20 bases left between them. The CDR3 sequence is 16 residues long. CDR3 DNA: TGTGCCAGCAGTTCTAGGGGCGGGGATGTCTCGGAGACCCAGTACTTC. Translation: CASSSRGGDVSETQYF.

V usage is TRBV29-1 and J usage is TRBJ2-7; D may correspond to TRBD1 or TRBD2 (5 bases each). Trimming removed 4 bases from V and 2 bases from J, with 12 bases in between. The germline V gene has CDR1 SQVTM and CDR2 ANQGSEA. The CDR3 sequence is 13 residues long. CDR3 in DNA: TGCAGCGTTGTGGGGGATGGGACCTACGAGCAGTACTTC. Protein: CSVVGDGTYEQYF.

The CDR3 sequence: CASSPQILGTEAFF. CDR3 in DNA: TGTGCCAGCAGCCCCCAGATCCTGGGCACTGAAGCTTTCTTT. The V gene is TRBV7-2, the J gene TRBJ1-1, with D hard to call. Trimming shortened V by 5 bases and J by 4 bases, and 14 bases separated the two germline ends. The CDR3 loop spans 14 amino acids. The V gene's germline CDR1 is SGHTA and CDR2 FQGNSA.

This chain links TRBV9 with TRBJ1-2; maybe TRBD1 (6 bases). The CDR3 spans 14 residues. Germline CDR1 reads SGDLS; CDR2 reads YYNGEE. Deletions cut 1 base from V and 6 bases from J, with 13 bases between. CDR3 loop: CASSVSQGNDGYTF. CDR3 DNA: TGTGCCAGCAGCGTATCACAGGGAAATGATGGCTACACCTTC.

This rearrangement joins TRBV6-1 to TRBJ1-2; the match to TRBD1 covers 7 bases. CDR3 length: 15 residues. Trimming at V came to 5 bases and at J to 4 bases, leaving 10 bases not matched to a gene. Germline V CDR1 and CDR2: MNHNS, SASEGT. Written as DNA, the CDR3 is TGTGCCAGCAGTCTCAGGGGGGAGTTAAGCTATGGCTACACCTTC. It is translated as CASSLRGELSYGYTF.

This chain uses TRBV7-9 with TRBJ1-2; the D gene is possibly TRBD1 (6 bases). The germline V gene encodes CDR1 SEHNR and CDR2 FQNEAQ (reference sequence). CDR3 length: 15 amino acids. The V and J ends lost 0 bases and 3 bases respectively, with 11 bases between them. CDR3: CASSLAPGADYGYTF. CDR3 nucleotides: TGTGCCAGCAGCTTAGCCCCGGGGGCCGACTATGGCTACACCTTC.

The chain carries TRBV7-2 and TRBJ1-5; unclear D gene. V was trimmed by 5 bases and J by 1 base, leaving 12 bases between them. The CDR3 spans 15 residues. Germline CDR1 and CDR2: SGHTA and FQGNSA. The CDR3 nucleotides read TGTGCCAGCAGCCGGATGGCGGAAAGCAATCAGCCCCAGCATTTT. Translation gives CASSRMAESNQPQHF. Filled out from reference TRBV7-2 and TRBJ1-5, the complete variable domain reads GAGVSQSPSNKVTEKGKDVELRCDPISGHTALYWYRQSLGQGLEFLIYFQGNSAPDKSGLPSDRFSAERTGGSVSTLTIQRTQQEDSAVYLCASSRMAESNQPQHFGDGTRLSIL.

The V gene is TRBV29-1, the J gene TRBJ2-7; D remains ambiguous. V lost 4 bases to trimming and J lost 2 bases, with 6 bases between them. The CDR3 is 11 amino acids. In germline, CDR1 is SQVTM, CDR2 ANQGSEA. In DNA form, the CDR3 reads TGCAGCGTTGGAAGTACCTACGAGCAGTACTTC. It codes for CSVGSTYEQYF.

This chain connects TRBV11-2 to TRBJ1-2; no reliable D call. Germline CDR1 is SGHAT and CDR2 is FQNNGV. V shed 7 bases and J shed 4 bases, with 13 bases lying between them. This CDR3 has 13 amino acids. In DNA, the CDR3 is TGTGCCAGCACCCAAGCGGGCAGCTATGGCTACACCTTC. Amino acids: CASTQAGSYGYTF.

The J gene is TRBJ2-7, the V gene TRBV5-1, with unresolved D. The CDR3 is 15 residues long. With 5 bases removed from V and 2 bases from J, the gap between germline ends came to 17 bases. Germline CDR1 SGHRS, CDR2 YFSETQ. The CDR3 loop reads CASSKYPRSAYEQYF. DNA of the CDR3: TGCGCCAGCAGTAAGTACCCCCGGTCAGCCTACGAGCAGTACTTC.

V and J are TRBV19 and TRBJ1-3; D is uncertain. Germline V gene data show CDR1 as LNHDA and CDR2 as SQIVND (reference sequence). The CDR3 is 12 residues long. V lost 3 bases, J lost 4 bases, and 4 bases lay in between. CDR3 in DNA: TGTGCCAGTAGTATGGTCGGAAACACCATATATTTT. It specifies CASSMVGNTIYF.

The chain links TRBV6-6 to TRBJ2-5, with a weak D call TRBD1 (6 bases). Trimming took 0 bases from V and 1 from J, leaving 15 bases between them. The germline V gene encodes CDR1 MNHNY and CDR2 SVGAGI (reference sequence). The CDR3 sequence is 17 residues long. The CDR3 here is CASSYSQWGTPQETQYF. The CDR3 nucleotides read TGTGCCAGCAGTTACTCGCAGTGGGGGACACCCCAAGAGACCCAGTACTTC.

This clonotype has only a few counts. The chain couples TRBV6-5 to TRBJ1-2; 8 positions agree with TRBD1. The germline V gene encodes CDR1 MNHEY and CDR2 SVGAGI. The CDR3 consists of 12 residues. Trimming cost V 8 bases and J 6 bases; bases outside gene matches: 5. The CDR3, as DNA: TGTGCCAGCGGGGAGACAGGGGATGGCTACACCTTC. Its protein product is CASGETGDGYTF.

This clonotype was recorded a few times. The chain couples TRBV19 to TRBJ1-1; D is ambiguous. The CDR3 extends over 15 amino acids. Germline V lookup: CDR1 LNHDA, CDR2 SQIVND (reference sequence). V gave up 3 bases and J gave up 0 bases, with 11 bases separating them. CDR3 nucleotides: TGTGCCAGTAGTATCCAGATTGGGGTGAACACTGAAGCTTTCTTT. This gives the protein CASSIQIGVNTEAFF.

This clonotype has just a few counts. The rearrangement links TRBV18 to TRBJ2-7; TRBD1 matches at 10 bases. This CDR3 is 20 amino acids long. Germline trimming cut 2 bases from V and 0 bases from J; bases unmatched to any gene: 16. Germline V gives CDR1 KGHSH, CDR2 LQKENI. Here the CDR3 DNA reads TGTGCCAGCTCACCAGCTCGCAGGGACAGGGGTCGGCCTAGCTCCTACGAGCAGTACTTC. Translated: CASSPARRDRGRPSSYEQYF.

Only a few counts were recorded for this clonotype. The chain has TRBV29-1 and TRBJ2-1; D is perhaps TRBD2 (6 bases). Per germline, CDR1 SQVTM and CDR2 ANQGSEA. The CDR3 is 12 residues long. V gave up 6 bases and J gave up 7 bases, with 13 bases separating them. The CDR3 coding sequence is TGCAGCGTGGGGAGGAGGGGTAATGAGCAGTTCTTC. This sequence encodes CSVGRRGNEQFF.

This clonotype has a handful of counts. This chain joins TRBV5-1 and TRBJ1-4; D is unresolved. The germline V and J ends were trimmed by 0 bases and 7 bases, with 10 bases remaining between them. Germline assignment: CDR1 SGHRS and CDR2 YFSETQ. The CDR3 is made up of 14 amino acids. CDR3 DNA sequence: TGCGCCAGCAGCTTGGCCGAGGGAATTGAAAAACTGTTTTTT. This gives the protein CASSLAEGIEKLFF.

This clonotype was observed a handful of times. The chain carries TRBV7-9 and TRBJ1-6; 11 bases fit TRBD1. The CDR3 sequence is 15 residues long. Germline lookup yields CDR1 SEHNR and CDR2 FQNEAQ (reference sequence). The V and J ends lost 5 bases and 10 bases, in that order; junction bases with no gene match: 7. The CDR3 DNA follows: TGTGCCAGCAGCCCCCGGACAGGGGGCATCTCACCCCTCCACTTT. The encoded protein is CASSPRTGGISPLHF.

The genes are TRBV12-3 or TRBV12-4 and TRBJ2-5; 9 bases fit TRBD1. The CDR3 is 14 residues long. The J segment lost 5 bases and the V segment lost 2 bases, leaving 3 bases of the junction unmatched. This chain's CDR3 is CASSLRQGDETQYF. The CDR3 region has the DNA TGTGCCAGCAGTTTAAGACAGGGGGACGAGACCCAGTACTTC.

This clonotype was found a few times. The genes are TRBV7-6 and TRBJ2-3; D is undetermined. Trimming removed 2 bases from V and 6 bases from J, with 15 bases in between. Germline V gene lookup returns CDR1 SGHVS and CDR2 FNYEAQ. The CDR3 totals 15 residues. The CDR3 sequence is CASSLLPTHADTQYF. The CDR3 DNA sequence: TGTGCCAGCAGCTTACTCCCAACCCATGCTGATACGCAGTATTTT.